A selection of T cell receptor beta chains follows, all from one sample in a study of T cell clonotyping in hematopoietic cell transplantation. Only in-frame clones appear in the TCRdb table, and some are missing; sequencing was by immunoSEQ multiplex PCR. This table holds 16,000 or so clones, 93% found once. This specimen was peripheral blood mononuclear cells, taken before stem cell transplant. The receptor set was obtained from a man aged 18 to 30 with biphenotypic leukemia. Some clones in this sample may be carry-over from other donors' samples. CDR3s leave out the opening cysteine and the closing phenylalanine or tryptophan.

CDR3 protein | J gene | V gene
ASSSKTGGLGYT | TRBJ1-2 | TRBV11-2
AWSVPFKDQETQY | TRBJ2-5 | TRBV30
ASSANYGNQETQY | TRBJ2-5 | TRBV6-1
ASSLGDGFGGSYNSPLH | TRBJ1-6 | TRBV5-1
ASSIGGMNTGELF | TRBJ2-2 | TRBV19
ASSLVFPENTGELF | TRBJ2-2 | TRBV5-1
ASSGHRAIPLH | TRBJ1-6 | TRBV5-6
ASSLASRPETQY | TRBJ2-5 | TRBV28
ASRAGSGNTIY | TRBJ1-3 | TRBV6-5
SATRTYGYT | TRBJ1-2 | TRBV20-1
ASSERGADNQPQH | TRBJ1-5 | TRBV6-1
ASSPADNQPQH | TRBJ1-5 | TRBV6-5
ASKTGGADYEQY | TRBJ2-7 | TRBV28
ASKGSGRIAF | TRBJ1-1 | TRBV27
ASSENRAYSGNTIY | TRBJ1-3 | TRBV2
ASSSLTLNTEAF | TRBJ1-1 | TRBV6-5
ASSYPSKEQY | TRBJ2-7 | TRBV6-9
ASSAGDRRTYSEAF | TRBJ1-1 | TRBV5-4
ASSESEGDGNTEAF | TRBJ1-1 | TRBV6-1
ASSLALDSIALH | TRBJ1-6 | TRBV7-9
ASSSVGQGLGEKLF | TRBJ1-4 | TRBV28
ASSTQTSRNTDTQY | TRBJ2-3 | TRBV5-4
ASSYEGTGHSPLH | TRBJ1-6 | TRBV6-5
ASSRTVMNTEAF | TRBJ1-1 | TRBV4-3
ASSETSIHEQY | TRBJ2-7 | TRBV5-6